The next 2 T cell receptor beta chains were all read from a single sample in a study of blood T cell repertoires in COVID-19. Sequencing was performed with immunoSEQ multiplex PCR; in TCRdb, only in-frame clones are kept and a portion is missing. This sample has roughly 320,000 clones; around nine tenths occur once, and the top ten carry around 1.4%. The sample comprised peripheral blood. These receptors originate from a man between 65 and 80 years old with acute or convalescent COVID-19.

This clone was counted ten times or more. The genes are TRBV6-6 and TRBJ1-5; 12 bases fit TRBD1. The CDR3 consists of 16 residues. Per the germline V gene, CDR1 is MNHNY and CDR2 is SVGAGI (reference sequence). After removal of 6 bases from V and 6 bases from J, the junction contained 9 bases not matched to a gene. The DNA for the CDR3 is TGTGCCAGCAGCCCCAGGGACAGGGGGCATTCTCAGCCCCAGCATTTT. Translating it yields CASSPRDRGHSQPQHF.

For this clone: The same CDR3 also results from other DNA sequences found in this sample. The CDR3 loop reads CASSQGRGGYTF. The CDR3 DNA sequence: TGTGCCAGCAGCCAAGGGAGGGGTGGCTACACCTTC. This chain joins TRBV3-1 (or the pseudogene TRBV3-2) and TRBJ1-2; the D gene is possibly TRBD1 (5 bases). The V gene's germline CDR1 is LGHDT and CDR2 YNNKEL (reference sequence). V lost 1 base, J lost 7 bases, and 7 bases lay in between. This CDR3 spans 12 amino acids.